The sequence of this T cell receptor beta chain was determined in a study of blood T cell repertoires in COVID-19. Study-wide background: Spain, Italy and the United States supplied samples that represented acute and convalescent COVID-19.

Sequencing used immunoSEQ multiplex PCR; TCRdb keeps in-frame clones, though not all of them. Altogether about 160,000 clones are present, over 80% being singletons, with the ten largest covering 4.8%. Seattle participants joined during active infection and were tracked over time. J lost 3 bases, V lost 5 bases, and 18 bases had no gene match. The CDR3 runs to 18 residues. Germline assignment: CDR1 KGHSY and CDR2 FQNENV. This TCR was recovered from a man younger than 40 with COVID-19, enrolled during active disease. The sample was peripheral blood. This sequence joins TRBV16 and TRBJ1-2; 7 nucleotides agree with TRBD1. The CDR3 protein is CASSDSFRKTGNDYGYTF. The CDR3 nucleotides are TGTGCCAGCAGCGACTCCTTCCGGAAGACAGGGAACGACTATGGCTACACCTTC.